Listed below are T cell receptor beta chains from one sample, sequenced in a study of T cell repertoires in cytomegalovirus infection. Using its own MiXCR run on the reads, TCRdb lists one record per CDR3 protein. Of approximately 1,000,000 distinct CDR3 sequences listed, around 32% are singletons. These TCRs are of unknown antigen specificity. Sequenced material: cultured CD8+ T cells from PBMCs, taken from culture after CMV antigen stimulation. The source is a human donor in good health (CMV status not recorded). Some clones in this sample may be carry-over from other donors' samples. Both conserved end residues are part of each CDR3. The D gene is left open where the match is weak. The listing skips clone size in some rows; elsewhere it reads once, few, many or a size class.

v_call	d_call	j_call	clone_size	cdr3_nt	cdr3_aa
TRBV9	NA	TRBJ1-1	NA	TGTGCCAGCAGCCCTCGGACGGGAGGCATTACTGAAGCTTTCTTT	CASSPRTGGITEAFF
TRBV20-1	NA	TRBJ1-2	NA	TGCAGTGCTAGCCCAGGATTATATGGCTACACCTTC	CSASPGLYGYTF
TRBV4-1	TRBD1	TRBJ2-1	NA	TGTGCCAGCAGCCAAGATGACAGGGGCCCCAGACTTTACAATGAGCAGTTCTTC	CASSQDDRGPRLYNEQFF
TRBV12-3/TRBV12-4	TRBD1	TRBJ1-1	few	TGTGCCAGCAGTTTAGGGGCTTCAGGGGGCCCCACAAACACTGAAGCTTTCTTT	CASSLGASGGPTNTEAFF
TRBV7-9	NA	TRBJ1-1	few	TGTGCCAGCAGCTTACCCCAGGGTACGAGAGCTGAAGCTTTCTTT	CASSLPQGTRAEAFF
TRBV7-6	NA	TRBJ2-7	NA	TGTGCCAGCAGCTTAGGCTCGGGCGAGCAGTACTTC	CASSLGSGEQYF
TRBV12-3/TRBV12-4	TRBD1	TRBJ1-4	NA	TGTGCCAGCAGCCCCGTATTACAGGGGAATGAAAAACTGTTTTTT	CASSPVLQGNEKLFF
TRBV6-2/TRBV6-3	NA	TRBJ2-1	NA	TGTGCCAGCAGTTACTCTTTAGGAGGAGATGAGCAGTTCTTC	CASSYSLGGDEQFF
TRBV27	NA	TRBJ2-1	NA	TGTGCCAGCAGTTTAGGGTCCCCATACAATGAGCAGTTCTTC	CASSLGSPYNEQFF
TRBV7-9	NA	TRBJ2-4	many	TGTGCCAGCAGCTTAGCCCAGGGGAGGGCCAAAAACATTCAGTACTTC	CASSLAQGRAKNIQYF
TRBV4-1	NA	TRBJ2-7	NA	TGCGCCAGCAGCCAAGTGGAGACGGACTCCTACGAGCAGTACTTC	CASSQVETDSYEQYF
TRBV24-1	NA	TRBJ2-2	few	TGTGCCACCAGTGATCCCGGACAGCTCACCGGGGAGCTGTTTTTT	CATSDPGQLTGELFF
TRBV7-6	NA	TRBJ2-1	NA	TGTACCAGCAGCGAAGTACAGGGAGGCGGGAATGAGCAGTTCTTC	CTSSEVQGGGNEQFF
TRBV7-9	NA	TRBJ1-1	many	TGTGCCAGCAGCTCCCCAGGTTGGGACACTGAAGCTTTCTTT	CASSSPGWDTEAFF
TRBV7-9	TRBD2	TRBJ2-1	NA	TGTGCCAGCAGCTCCGCCGGACCGGGGGAGGGTGAGCAGTTCTTC	CASSSAGPGEGEQFF
TRBV6-2/TRBV6-3	NA	TRBJ2-1	few	TGTGCCAGCGGAAACCCCTTCCGCTTC	CASGNPFRF
TRBV6-1	TRBD1	TRBJ2-2	many	TGTGCCAGCAGCTGGGACAGTAAGAACACCGGGGAGCTGTTTTTT	CASSWDSKNTGELFF
TRBV7-2	NA	TRBJ2-2	many	TGTGCCAGCAGCCCCCCCGGGGGACTTGCCGGGGAGCTGTTTTTT	CASSPPGGLAGELFF
TRBV7-2	TRBD1	TRBJ2-1	many	TGTGCCAGCAGCTTAGAGGCAGGGGGAATAGAGAATGAGCAGTTCTTC	CASSLEAGGIENEQFF
TRBV7-6	NA	TRBJ2-5	NA	TGTGCCAGCAGCTTCGGTGTGGCGGCCCGTGCGGAGACCCAGTACTTC	CASSFGVAARAETQYF
TRBV27	NA	TRBJ2-3	few	TGTGCCAGCAGAACAGGGAGGGCAGATACGCAGTATTTT	CASRTGRADTQYF
TRBV7-9	NA	TRBJ1-1	many	TGTGCCAGCAGCCCAGTGGGCAGGGAGGCGTCCACTGAAGCTTTCTTT	CASSPVGREASTEAFF
TRBV7-2	TRBD2	TRBJ2-1	many	TGTGCCAGCAGCCGTAGCGGGGGCCCCCATGAGCAGTTCTTC	CASSRSGGPHEQFF
TRBV6-6	TRBD2	TRBJ2-1	few	TGTGCCAGCAGTCCCCGGGGGGGGGAGTATGAGCAGTTCTTC	CASSPRGGEYEQFF
TRBV20-1	TRBD1	TRBJ2-2	NA	TGCAGTGCTAGGACAGGGGACACCGGGGAGCTGTTTTTT	CSARTGDTGELFF
TRBV2	NA	TRBJ2-3	NA	TGTGCCAGCAGTCTCATGTTAACCTCCGGGGCGTACACAGATACGCAGTATTTT	CASSLMLTSGAYTDTQYF
TRBV11-2	NA	TRBJ1-5	NA	TGTGCCAGCAGCTTAGAGGGAGGATTTTATAGCAATCAGCCCCAGCATTTT	CASSLEGGFYSNQPQHF
TRBV4-1	NA	TRBJ1-1	NA	TGCGCCAGCAGCCAAGTCGCAGGAGATTACACTGAAGCTTTCTTT	CASSQVAGDYTEAFF
TRBV10-2	TRBD1	TRBJ2-7	few	TGCGCCAGCAGGCCTCGACTCGGGACAGAGGGATACGAGCAGTACTTC	CASRPRLGTEGYEQYF
TRBV28	NA	TRBJ2-2	NA	TGTGCCAGCAGTTTACGTGGGATGAACACCGGGGAGCTGTTTTTT	CASSLRGMNTGELFF
TRBV7-3	NA	TRBJ2-3	few	TGTGCCAGCAGCTTAAACCTCCCCGGGACTAGCACAGATACGCAGTATTTT	CASSLNLPGTSTDTQYF
TRBV27	NA	TRBJ2-4	once	TGTGCCAGCCATACGGACAGTGGGGGTAGAAACATTCAGTACTTC	CASHTDSGGRNIQYF
TRBV12-3/TRBV12-4	NA	TRBJ1-1	many	TGTGCCAGCAGTCCTACGTCTGGGGTAACTGAAGCTTTCTTT	CASSPTSGVTEAFF
TRBV20-1	TRBD1	TRBJ2-7	NA	TGCAGTGCCCCTACCGGGACAGGCTGGGACGAGCAGTACTTC	CSAPTGTGWDEQYF
TRBV20-1	NA	TRBJ1-2	NA	TGCAGTGCACAGCTGGTGGGAGGGGATCTCCATGGCTACACCTTC	CSAQLVGGDLHGYTF
TRBV4-3	NA	TRBJ2-1	NA	TGCGCCAGCAGCCAAGATGGACAGCTAGACAATGAGCAGTTCTTC	CASSQDGQLDNEQFF
TRBV19	NA	TRBJ2-1	NA	TGTGCCAGTAGTATAGGAGCACCGAGCTCCTACAATGAGCAGTTCTTC	CASSIGAPSSYNEQFF
TRBV29-1	TRBD1	TRBJ1-1	NA	TGCAGCGTTGAACATCGTGGGGACAGGGGGCTGGGTGAAGCTTTCTTT	CSVEHRGDRGLGEAFF
TRBV2	TRBD1	TRBJ1-5	NA	TGTGCCAGCAGGACGGGACAGAATAGCAATCAGCCCCAGCATTTT	CASRTGQNSNQPQHF
TRBV7-9	TRBD1	TRBJ2-1	few	TGTGCCAGCAGCTTAGAGGCAGGGGGCGTTTTTTCCTACAATGAGCAGTTCTTC	CASSLEAGGVFSYNEQFF
TRBV5-4	TRBD1	TRBJ2-3	few	TGTGCCAGCCGCGAGATGGGACAGGGCACAGATACGCAGTATTTT	CASREMGQGTDTQYF
TRBV6-5	NA	TRBJ2-1	NA	TGTGCCAGCAGTTCGGACGGGGATGAGCAGTTCTTC	CASSSDGDEQFF
TRBV4-1	TRBD2	TRBJ2-2	few	TGCGCCAGCAGCCATTTAGCGGGCACCGGGGAGCTGTTTTTT	CASSHLAGTGELFF
TRBV28	NA	TRBJ2-1	few	TGTGCCAGCGCCACGCCCGATCTAACCCGACTGAACAATGAGCAGTTCTTC	CASATPDLTRLNNEQFF
TRBV19	NA	TRBJ2-2	few	TGTGCCAGTAGTATGGCCAGCGGTAACACCGGGGAGCTGTTTTTT	CASSMASGNTGELFF
TRBV6-1	NA	TRBJ2-1	NA	TGTGCCAGGAGTGAGAATCCCCTCGGCTCCCTGATAAACAATGAGCAGTTCTTC	CARSENPLGSLINNEQFF
TRBV7-6	NA	TRBJ2-3	many	TGTGCCAGCAGCAGCAGAGGGAACACAGATACGCAGTATTTT	CASSSRGNTDTQYF
TRBV24-1	TRBD1	TRBJ1-1	NA	TGTGCCACCAGTGAGGGACAGGGGCTTACTGAAGCTTTCTTT	CATSEGQGLTEAFF